This paragraph covers one TCR beta chain sequence. No antigen is known for it. PCR primers comprised 60 Vbeta and 13 Jbeta primers. Method: immunoSEQ multiplex PCR; TCRdb's copy keeps in-frame clones and lacks some. The top ten hold roughly 6.2% of the sample, which has fewer than 120,000 clones, approximately 80% seen once. Germline CDR1 SGHDT, CDR2 YYEEEE. Trimming took off 1 base at V and 10 bases at J, with 14 bases between the two ends. This CDR3 has 14 amino acids. These data come from a study of cytomegalovirus exposure and HLA in healthy donors. Whole-study results and caveats: Most of the TCR beta V segments (in an earlier analysis) were productive either about 87% or about 30% of the time. A highly shared variant cluster was judged a likely technical artifact.

This receptor was obtained from a man younger than 40 in good health and CMV-seropositive. Sequenced: PBMCs. This chain connects TRBV5-6 to TRBJ1-4; D possibly corresponds to TRBD1 (5 bases). The CDR3 nucleotides read TGTGCCAGCAGCTTGTGGACACCCGTGGGAAAACTGTTTTTT. It codes for CASSLWTPVGKLFF.